The clone carrying this TCR beta chain was picked up many times. Its antigen is as yet unknown. What was amplified from RNA transcripts were TCR beta CDR3 regions. During a first-round RT-PCR of the TCR CDR3, the HTBI primer set was used. TCRdb reanalysed the multiplex PCR reads using MiXCR and keeps one entry per CDR3 protein. The sample consists of nearly 600,000 distinct CDR3 sequences, approximately 15% of them appearing once. The V gene's germline CDR1 is MDHEN and CDR2 SYDVKM. This CDR3 is 16 amino acids long. J was trimmed by 2 bases and V by 3 bases; bases with no gene match: 7. The record originates from a study of T cells in Graves' hyperthyroidism and ophthalmopathy. Study outcomes and limitations: Blood held most thyroid clonotypes expanded above 0.001 frequency.

Researchers barred patients who had uncontrolled infection, other autoimmune disease, pregnancy or lactation. Material for sequencing was blood. The chain carries TRBV28 and TRBJ1-2; 9 positions agree with TRBD1. The TCR comes from a woman aged 18-29 years with Graves' ophthalmopathy. CDR3 protein: CASSFWGQGKNYGYTF. CDR3 sequence (DNA): TGTGCCAGCAGTTTTTGGGGACAGGGTAAAAACTATGGCTACACCTTC.